The T cell receptor beta chain under discussion was sequenced for a study of cytomegalovirus exposure and HLA in healthy donors. General observations from the study: It is likely that the observed cluster of highly shared sequence variants was a sequencing artifact. Data from an earlier analysis indicated that most TCR beta V segments were productive either about 90% or about 30% of the time.

The PCR made use of 60 Vbeta and 13 Jbeta primers. TCRdb's table, derived via immunoSEQ multiplex PCR, lists solely in-frame clones and lacks some. The sample has under 90,000 clones. Note on this clone: What it recognizes is unknown.

The V gene's germline CDR1 is GTSNPN and CDR2 SVGIG (reference sequence). V was clipped by 1 base and J by 5 bases; unmatched bases: 8. The CDR3 contains 15 residues. This TCR came from a female donor in good health and CMV-seropositive. V and J are TRBV30 and TRBJ2-1; 7 bases match TRBD1. Sequences were obtained from PBMCs. For the CDR3, the DNA is TGTGCCTGGAGTGGTGACAGGGAGATGGACAATGAGCAGTTCTTC. This translates into CAWSGDREMDNEQFF.